The source of this T cell receptor (beta chain) is a study of CD8+ T cells in alopecia areata. CDR3 size: 14 residues. V lost 7 bases and J lost 1, with 16 bases in between. Germline assignment: CDR1 SQVTM and CDR2 ANQGSEA. Findings and caveats of the study: Mice gave a clearer picture of TCR sharing than patients did, possibly for HLA-related reasons.

Sequencing used cDNA as its template, made by extracting RNA and reverse transcribing it. The table came from immunoSEQ multiplex PCR; TCRdb's copy has only in-frame clones and leaves some out. The sample consists of 110,000 or so clones, 56% of them appearing once. Specified treatment: oral pan-JAK inhibitor, 5-10 mg twice daily. Of note for this clone: Its target is not known.

The sequenced sample was CD4+ T cells sorted from blood, obtained at week 24, from a patient treated with tofacitinib. The rearrangement links TRBV29-1 to TRBJ1-2; weak D call: TRBD1 (6 bases). The origin of this receptor is a human donor with alopecia areata. Here the CDR3 reads CSAPGGQLNYGYTF. CDR3 coding DNA: TGCAGCGCCCCTGGGGGCCAACTTAACTATGGCTACACCTTC.